These 16 T cell receptor beta chains were all obtained from the same sample, sequenced in a study of PD-1 blockade in classical Hodgkin lymphoma (dated by TCRdb to 2019 to 2021). The library was built by means of the immunoSEQ multiplex PCR assay. In its TCRdb copy, this immuneACCESS table keeps in-frame sequences only and misses some clones. Where compared with another copy, unresolved V genes explain less than half of these, and the others have no known cause. This sample has some 9,100 clones in its table, and 70% to 90% of those were observed once. The ten largest clones capture around 14% of the sample. This sample's time point label indicates: newly diagnosed, previously untreated cHL patient sample. A Miltenyi CD8+ T cell isolation kit was used for magnetic negative selection to purify CD8+ T cells from thawed PBMCs. Input material: CD8+ T cells from blood. These receptors all stem from a human donor with classical Hodgkin lymphoma.

A single count supports this clone. The V gene is TRBV27, the J gene TRBJ2-7; perhaps TRBD2 as D (6 bases). CDR3 size: 14 residues. Germline loops: CDR1 MNHEY, CDR2 SMNVEV (reference sequence). V gave up 7 bases and J gave up 0 bases, with 13 bases separating them. The CDR3: CASMLAAHSYEQYF. The CDR3 DNA is TGTGCCAGCATGTTAGCGGCACACTCCTACGAGCAGTACTTC.

The table lists this clone with a count of one. The V gene is TRBV6-4, the J gene TRBJ2-3; D ambiguous. Germline V gene data show CDR1 as MRHNA and CDR2 as SNTAGT. Trimming stripped 6 bases from V and 0 bases from J, with 10 bases between. This CDR3 region has 14 residues. CDR3 nucleotides: TGTGCCAGCAGCTCGACTGGGAGCACAGATACGCAGTATTTT. This translates into CASSSTGSTDTQYF.

This chain links TRBV10-2 with TRBJ2-1, with D perhaps TRBD2 (7 bases). V was trimmed by 5 bases and J by 5 bases, leaving 19 bases between them. The germline V gene has CDR1 WSHSY and CDR2 SAAADI. This CDR3 region has 16 residues. Here the CDR3 reads CASSRYLGGPDNEQFF. For the CDR3, the DNA is TGCGCCAGCAGTCGGTATCTGGGGGGGCCTGACAATGAGCAGTTCTTC.

The chain employs TRBV4-1 and TRBJ1-1; D is possibly TRBD1 (5 bases). The germline gives CDR1 MGHRA, CDR2 YSYEKL. Trimming cost V 7 bases and J 0 bases, with 15 bases left between them. CDR3 length: 15 residues. CDR3 DNA: TGCGCCAGCAAGGGGCCGACGATTATGAACACTGAAGCTTTCTTT. It yields the protein CASKGPTIMNTEAFF.

The chain employs TRBV4-3 and TRBJ2-3; 7 nucleotides line up with TRBD1. CDR3 length: 15 residues. Germline CDR1 is LGHNA and CDR2 is YSLEER. Trimming removed 4 bases from V and 10 bases from J; junction bases left unmatched: 14. The CDR3 protein is CASSPGTATLGAQYF. In DNA form, the CDR3 reads TGCGCCAGCAGCCCTGGGACAGCGACCCTCGGGGCGCAGTATTTT.

This chain connects TRBV4-1 to TRBJ2-7; tentatively, D is TRBD1 or TRBD2 (5 bases each). The CDR3 covers 15 residues. Trimming left V 1 base short and J 3 bases short, with 13 bases between. Per germline, CDR1 MGHRA and CDR2 YSYEKL. CDR3 protein: CASSQGGVGLYEQYF. DNA of the CDR3: TGCGCCAGCAGCCAAGGAGGGGTTGGCCTCTACGAGCAGTACTTC.

The gene calls are TRBV21-1 and TRBJ1-3. TRBV21-1 is a pseudogene. This CDR3 is 17 amino acids long. The CDR3 region is CASRSGDCLGPGNTIYF. CDR3 DNA: TGTGCCAGCCGAAGTGGGGACTGCCTCGGGCCTGGAAACACCATATATTTT.

This chain joins TRBV6-4 and TRBJ2-2, with 7 nucleotides matching TRBD2. CDR1 and CDR2 from the germline V gene are MRHNA and SNTAGT. The ends lost 3 bases at V and 4 bases at J; junction bases unmatched: 5. The CDR3 runs 15 residues. The CDR3 spells CASSETGGGTGELFF. In nucleotides, the CDR3 is TGTGCCAGCAGTGAGACGGGGGGTGGCACCGGGGAGCTGTTTTTT.

This rearrangement joins TRBV6-1 to TRBJ1-2; unclear D gene. Per the germline V gene, CDR1 is MNHNS and CDR2 is SASEGT. Trimming left V 4 bases short and J 2 bases short, with 11 bases between. The CDR3 is 14 amino acids. The CDR3 loop reads CASSAYSVNYGYTF. DNA of the CDR3: TGTGCCAGCAGTGCCTACAGCGTCAACTATGGCTACACCTTC.

The chain uses TRBV6-5 and TRBJ1-1, with D possibly being TRBD1 (6 bases). The CDR3 totals 16 residues. V was cut by 0 bases and J by 5 bases, with 16 bases left in between. CDR1 is MNHEY, CDR2 SVGAGI, per germline. CDR3 sequence reads: CASSYSRRGVVTEAFF. In nucleotides, the CDR3 is TGTGCCAGCAGTTACTCCCGAAGGGGGGTTGTGACTGAAGCTTTCTTT.

The rearrangement links TRBV7-8 to TRBJ1-3; 7 positions match TRBD1. CDR3 length equals 19 residues. Germline loops: CDR1 SGHVS, CDR2 FQNEAQ. J lost 0 bases, V lost 0 bases, and 11 bases had no gene match. CDR3 bases: TGTGCCAGCAGCTTAGCAGAGGGGGCAAGGACGGTCTCTGGAAACACCATATATTTT. It is translated as CASSLAEGARTVSGNTIYF.

The V and J genes are TRBV28 and TRBJ1-2; no clear D gene. Germline CDR1 is MDHEN and CDR2 is SYDVKM. This CDR3 spans 15 amino acids. The V end lost 3 bases, the J end lost 6 bases, and 17 bases lay between the germline ends. The CDR3 protein is CASSFKTAVRNGYTF. Written as DNA, the CDR3 is TGTGCCAGCAGTTTTAAGACCGCAGTAAGGAATGGCTACACCTTC.

The gene calls are TRBV4-1 and TRBJ2-5, with D possibly TRBD2 on 5 matching bases. The CDR3 extends over 15 amino acids. Germline CDR1 is MGHRA and CDR2 is YSYEKL. Between the trimmed V and J ends, which lost 0 bases and 4 bases, there was a span of 12 bases. This chain's CDR3 is CASSQDSGVGETQYF. Here the CDR3 DNA reads TGCGCCAGCAGCCAAGATTCCGGGGTTGGAGAGACCCAGTACTTC.

This chain connects TRBV6-5 to TRBJ2-2, with D perhaps TRBD2 (5 bases). The CDR3 is made up of 14 amino acids. Trimming stripped 2 bases from V and 4 bases from J, with 8 bases between. The V gene's germline CDR1 is MNHEY and CDR2 SVGAGI. The CDR3 DNA sequence: TGTGCCAGCAGTTACGCGGCGGGCACCGGGGAGCTGTTTTTT. The encoded protein is CASSYAAGTGELFF.

The V gene is TRBV11-2, the J gene TRBJ2-3; tentative D call: TRBD2 (6 bases). CDR3 length equals 12 residues. Trimming pared 3 bases from V and 6 bases from J, leaving 7 bases between. Germline CDR1 and CDR2: SGHAT and FQNNGV. The CDR3 region has the DNA TGTGCCAGCAGCTTTGGGGGGGATACGCAGTATTTT. This encodes CASSFGGDTQYF.

The chain combines TRBV7-2 with TRBJ2-3; 12 nucleotides match TRBD2. The CDR3 is 16 amino acids. The germline CDR1 and CDR2 sequences are SGHTA and FQGNSA. Trimming removed 5 bases from V and 4 bases from J; junction bases left unmatched: 7. CDR3 region: CASSRSPSGGADTQYF. The DNA for the CDR3 is TGTGCCAGCAGCCGCTCCCCTAGCGGGGGGGCAGATACGCAGTATTTT.